The next 4 T cell receptor beta chains were all read from a single sample in a study of response to subunit inactivated influenza vaccine. TCRdb re-derived calls from the RT-PCR reads in MiXCR, one entry per CDR3 protein. The profile shows hundreds of thousands of distinct CDR3 sequences, 11% to 15% of them singletons. The sample here was PBMCs from blood, taken roughly 2 weeks before vaccination. The receptors come from a man aged 50 or older who received an inactivated influenza vaccine.

The chain carries TRBV20-1 and TRBJ2-1; TRBD2 is a possible D gene (6 bases). CDR3 length equals 13 residues. V was trimmed by 0 bases and J by 10 bases, leaving 13 bases between them. Germline V gene lookup returns CDR1 DFQATT and CDR2 SNEGSKA (reference sequence). The CDR3 region is CSARDPPGGEQFF. DNA of the CDR3: TGCAGTGCTAGAGATCCTCCTGGGGGGGAGCAGTTCTTC.

The rearrangement uses TRBV5-1 and TRBJ2-2; 11 bases are a match to TRBD1. The CDR3 is 19 amino acids. The germline CDR1 and CDR2 sequences are SGHRS and YFSETQ. The V segment lost 2 bases and the J segment 5 bases; nucleotides outside the gene matches: 14. The CDR3 loop reads CASSFGTGGSTQRTGELFF. For the CDR3, the DNA is TGCGCCAGCAGCTTTGGGACAGGGGGTTCGACTCAAAGGACCGGGGAGCTGTTTTTT.

Here the CDR3 reads CSAIVGQGNQPQHF. The CDR3 coding sequence is TGCAGTGCTATTGTGGGTCAGGGCAATCAGCCCCAGCATTTT. This sequence joins TRBV20-1 and TRBJ1-5; no clear D gene. CDR1 DFQATT and CDR2 SNEGSKA come from the germline V gene (reference sequence). The CDR3 loop spans 14 amino acids. The V gene lost 4 bases and the J gene lost 2 bases, with 12 bases spanning the gap.

This clonotype was detected only a few times. The chain carries TRBV27 and TRBJ2-5, with D hard to call. CDR1 is MNHEY, CDR2 SMNVEV, per germline (reference sequence). The ends were cut back, 0 bases at V and 7 bases at J, with 12 bases in the middle. The CDR3 is 14 residues long. The CDR3 bases are TGTGCCAGCAGTTTATCGGATTTTTCTGGGACCCAGTACTTC. It specifies CASSLSDFSGTQYF.